The 11 T cell receptor beta chains presented below share a single source sample, sequenced in a study of early T cells in non-severe SARS-CoV-2 infection. MiXCR, applied by TCRdb to the 5' RACE reads, yields one record per CDR3 protein. Of approximately 70,000 distinct CDR3 sequences detected, approximately 9.1% appear once; the ten largest clones hold about 14%. The material sequenced was whole blood, taken at baseline. Receptor source: an adult who was a healthcare worker with PCR-confirmed SARS-CoV-2 infection or an uninfected control (not recorded which).

The chain employs TRBV21-1 and TRBJ2-7; no DNA check was done on the table's D call, TRBD1. TRBV21-1 is annotated as a pseudogene. The CDR3 consists of 14 residues. CDR3 region: CASSKVGGTYEQYF. The CDR3 DNA is TGTGCCAGCAGCAAAGTGGGGGGAACCTACGAGCAGTACTTC.

The chain recombines TRBV28 with TRBJ2-1, with D possibly TRBD2 on 5 matching bases. CDR1 and CDR2 from the germline V gene are MDHEN and SYDVKM. The V and J ends lost 8 bases and 4 bases respectively, with 18 bases between them. The CDR3 spans 15 residues. This CDR3 is CASSRPERSYNEQFF. CDR3 DNA sequence: TGTGCCAGCTCTAGACCCGAGCGGAGTTACAATGAGCAGTTCTTC.

A few counts support this clonotype. The chain employs TRBV28 and TRBJ2-1; D remains ambiguous. The CDR3 is 13 residues long. Germline-derived CDR1 and CDR2 are MDHEN and SYDVKM. Trimming took 5 bases from V and 6 from J, leaving 11 bases between them. The chain's CDR3 is CASSPGSLNEQFF. CDR3 coding DNA: TGTGCCAGCAGTCCCGGGTCACTCAATGAGCAGTTCTTC. Looking up the rest from reference TRBV28 and TRBJ2-1 gives the full variable domain: DVKVTQSSRYLVKRTGEKVFLECVQDMDHENMFWYRQDPGLGLRLIYFSYDVKMKEKGDIPEGYSVSREKKERFSLILESASTNQTSMYLCASSPGSLNEQFFGPGTRLTVL.

This clonotype showed up many times. J is TRBJ2-3 and V is TRBV7-9; 12 bases line up with TRBD2. V was clipped by 5 bases and J by 3 bases; unmatched bases: 12. CDR3 length equals 18 residues. Germline V lookup: CDR1 SEHNR, CDR2 FQNEAQ (reference sequence). The CDR3 here is CASSPPFRLAGVTDTQYF. The CDR3 bases are TGTGCCAGCAGCCCCCCCTTCCGACTAGCGGGAGTAACAGATACGCAGTATTTT.

Here the CDR3 DNA reads TGTGCCAGCAGTTTACAGGGTCCCATGAACACTGAAGCTTTCTTT. It codes for CASSLQGPMNTEAFF. J is TRBJ1-1 and V is TRBV6-2 or TRBV6-3, with D tentatively TRBD1 (6 bases). The CDR3 runs to 15 residues. V lost 4 bases to trimming and J lost 0 bases, with 12 bases between them. Germline V gene data show CDR1 as MNHEY and CDR2 as SVGEGT.

This clonotype was seen only a few times. The chain recombines TRBV7-3 with TRBJ1-1; D is uncertain. Trimming took 6 bases from V and 5 from J, leaving 19 bases between them. CDR1 SGHTA and CDR2 FQGTGA come from the germline V gene. This CDR3 comprises 15 residues. This CDR3 reads CASSAAPGFATEAFF. The CDR3 coding sequence is TGTGCCAGCAGTGCAGCACCGGGGTTCGCGACTGAAGCTTTCTTT.

This clonotype was counted a few times. The J gene is TRBJ1-4, the V gene TRBV7-8; 7 bases align to TRBD1. The germline V gene encodes CDR1 SGHVS and CDR2 FQNEAQ. Losses at the gene ends were 1 base for V and 7 bases for J; bases not matched to a gene: 15. The CDR3 length is 18 residues. CDR3 coding DNA: TGTGCCAGCAGCTTAGTCCCCCAGGGGGTAGGGAGCGGTGAAAAACTGTTTTTT. It is translated as CASSLVPQGVGSGEKLFF.

The sample holds many counts of this clonotype. This chain connects TRBV5-1 to TRBJ2-1; D uncertain. V dropped 3 bases and J dropped 5 bases, with 9 bases sitting between them. Germline-derived CDR1 and CDR2 are SGHRS and YFSETQ. The CDR3 is 13 amino acids. For the CDR3, the DNA is TGCGCCAGCAGCTGGGTAAGGGACAATGAGCAGTTCTTC. Translated, it gives CASSWVRDNEQFF.

This clonotype was observed at least ten times. Because the CDR3's place on the DNA is in doubt, the DNA is left out and the CDR3 is given as listed by TCRdb. J is TRBJ2-5 and V is TRBV14; the table's TRBD1 call for D was not verified on the DNA. The length of the CDR3 is 13 amino acids, counting both ends. Germline CDR1 SGHDN, CDR2 FVKESK. CDR3 in amino acids: CASSPLSWETQYF.

This clonotype was counted between two and nine times. The gene calls are TRBV6-6 and TRBJ2-7; D may be TRBD2 (6 bases). From germline, CDR1 is MNHNY and CDR2 SVGAGI (reference sequence). The ends were cut back, 0 bases at V and 4 bases at J, with 13 bases in the middle. CDR3 length equals 15 residues. CDR3 DNA: TGTGCCAGCAGTTACTCGACTAGGCTCGGGTACGAGCAGTACTTC. Translation: CASSYSTRLGYEQYF.

This clonotype appeared many times. The genes are TRBV18 and TRBJ2-5, with 10 bases lining up with TRBD2. The trim removed 3 bases at V and 5 bases at J, leaving 6 bases unmatched. CDR1 KGHSH and CDR2 LQKENI come from the germline V gene. The CDR3 is made up of 15 amino acids. The CDR3 sequence is CASSPPSGSPETQYF. CDR3 DNA sequence: TGTGCCAGCTCACCCCCTAGCGGGAGTCCGGAGACCCAGTACTTC.